This TCR beta chain derives from a study of T cells in Graves' hyperthyroidism and ophthalmopathy. General study points: Among thyroid clonotypes expanded above 0.001, most also appeared in blood.

Amplification of TCR beta CDR3 regions used RNA as the template. HTBI primers drove first-round RT-PCR of the TCR CDR3. TCRdb reanalysed the multiplex PCR reads using MiXCR and keeps one entry per CDR3 protein. The sample yields a few hundred thousand distinct CDR3 sequences, 16% seen once. The CDR3 is made up of 14 amino acids. The V end was cut by 7 bases, the J end by 2 bases, with 14 bases between. There are many counts of this clonotype. The antigen remains undetermined. The genes are TRBV12-3 or TRBV12-4 and TRBJ1-1; D is uncertain. Sequencing input: blood. This receptor was obtained from a woman aged 40 to 55 with Graves' ophthalmopathy. For the CDR3, the DNA is TGTGCCAGCATCTTATCCGACACCAACACTGAAGCTTTCTTT. It codes for CASILSDTNTEAFF.